These 19 T cell receptor beta chains originate from one sample sequenced in a study of beta chain features in type 1 diabetes. The whole isolated RNA underwent reverse transcription, so sequencing captured expressed TCRB transcripts. Here immunoSEQ multiplex PCR was the method, and the copy in TCRdb shows in-frame clones only, minus some. The sample has 640,000 or so clones, roughly 13% seen once; the top ten hold less than 0.04%. Overall study findings and caveats: Type 1 diabetes patients had TCRB CDR3s that were shorter (moderately but significantly so) in all four CD4+ subsets.

These receptors lack a known antigen. The sample consisted of naive CD4+ T cells from blood. The receptors shown here come from a man aged 18 to 29 with type 1 diabetes.

This clone was counted between two and nine times. The chain uses TRBV7-9 and TRBJ2-7; a possible D gene is TRBD2 (6 bases). V was pared by 5 bases and J by 5 bases, with 13 bases between. CDR1 SEHNR and CDR2 FQNEAQ come from the germline V gene (reference sequence). The CDR3 has 13 amino acids. CDR3 DNA: TGTGCCAGCAGCCGCGGGACGACGGACGAGCAGTACTTC. Residues: CASSRGTTDEQYF. The variable domain in full, completed from reference TRBV7-9 and TRBJ2-7, reads DTGVSQNPRHKITKRGQNVTFRCDPISEHNRLYWYRQTLGQGPEFLTYFQNEAQLEKSRLLSDRFSAERPKGSFSTLEIQRTEQGDSAMYLCASSRGTTDEQYFGPGTRLTVT.

This clone was observed a handful of times. One end of the junction does not line up with germline, which may come from a read error. J is TRBJ2-1 and V is TRBV10-3; TRBD1 matches at 7 bases. Germline V CDR1 and CDR2: ENHRY, SYGVKD. The CDR3 consists of 16 residues. In nucleotides, the CDR3 is TGTGCCTTCAGTGCCGAGGGGGCGGGTAGGTACAATGAGCAGTTCTTC. It translates to CAFSAEGAGRYNEQFF.

The table lists this clone with a few counts. The genes are TRBV7-2 and TRBJ2-1; possibly TRBD2 for D (6 bases). Germline lookup yields CDR1 SGHTA and CDR2 FQGNSA. The CDR3 length is 15 residues. V lost 7 bases, J lost 4 bases, and 17 bases lay in between. DNA for the CDR3: TGTGCCAGCACCCCGCCCGGGACTGGGTACAATGAGCAGTTCTTC. Translated: CASTPPGTGYNEQFF.

This clone was seen a few times. This chain joins TRBV30 and TRBJ2-5; D gene ambiguous. The CDR3 totals 12 residues. V was clipped by 2 bases and J by 4 bases, with 8 bases between them. In germline, CDR1 is GTSNPN, CDR2 SVGIG (reference sequence). CDR3 residues: CAWSFWRETQYF. CDR3 DNA sequence: TGTGCCTGGAGTTTCTGGCGAGAGACCCAGTACTTC.

The rearrangement links TRBV5-1 to TRBJ2-7, with D perhaps TRBD1 (5 bases). Per the germline V gene, CDR1 is SGHRS and CDR2 is YFSETQ. Trimming shortened V by 3 bases and J by 5 bases, and 15 bases separated the two germline ends. CDR3 length: 14 residues. CDR3 amino acids: CASSWTQGSDEQYF. As DNA, the CDR3 is TGCGCCAGCAGCTGGACCCAGGGTTCGGACGAGCAGTACTTC.

J is TRBJ2-7 and V is TRBV30; 7 positions match TRBD1. The length of the CDR3 is 14 residues. CDR1 GTSNPN and CDR2 SVGIG come from the germline V gene (reference sequence). Trimming removed 1 base from V and 3 bases from J; junction bases left unmatched: 6. CDR3: CAWSGGQTFYEQYF. DNA of the CDR3: TGTGCCTGGAGTGGGGGACAGACTTTCTACGAGCAGTACTTC.

This clone has just a few counts. This chain uses TRBV5-1 with TRBJ1-4; D is uncertain. Trimming removed 4 bases at V and 2 bases at J, with 9 bases between. The length of the CDR3 is 14 residues. Looked up from germline, CDR1 is SGHRS and CDR2 is YFSETQ. The CDR3 DNA is TGCGCCAGCAGCCCCGTGGCGACTAATGAAAAACTGTTTTTT. Protein sequence: CASSPVATNEKLFF.

This clone was seen a handful of times. The chain uses TRBV30 and TRBJ1-2; D not certain. Germline V gives CDR1 GTSNPN, CDR2 SVGIG (reference sequence). V lost 1 base, J lost 5 bases, and 11 bases lay in between. This CDR3 has 13 amino acids. The CDR3 DNA is TGTGCCTGGAGTGCGCCAGTAGGATATGGCTACACCTTC. Amino acid sequence: CAWSAPVGYGYTF.

This clone was counted between two and nine times. The chain employs TRBV10-3 and TRBJ2-7; D gene unclear. Germline CDR1 ENHRY, CDR2 SYGVKD. The V end was cut by 3 bases, the J end by 7 bases, with 7 bases between. The CDR3 spans 11 residues. CDR3 sequence: CAISEAREQYF. The CDR3 DNA is TGTGCCATCAGTGAAGCCAGGGAGCAGTACTTC.

This chain connects TRBV5-1 to TRBJ2-5, with D tentatively TRBD1 or TRBD2 (5 bases each). Germline CDR1 and CDR2: SGHRS and YFSETQ. The CDR3 sequence is 15 residues long. V was pared by 0 bases and J by 5 bases, with 14 bases between. CDR3 protein: CASSLAGTTRETQYF. The CDR3 DNA is TGCGCCAGCAGCTTGGCAGGGACCACCCGGGAGACCCAGTACTTC. The variable domain in full, with the rest retrieved from reference TRBV5-1 and TRBJ2-5, is KAGVTQTPRYLIKTRGQQVTLSCSPISGHRSVSWYQQTPGQGLQFLFEYFSETQRNKGNFPGRFSGRQFSNSRSEMNVSTLELGDSALYLCASSLAGTTRETQYFGPGTRLLVL.

This sequence joins TRBV5-1 and TRBJ2-2; 8 nucleotides line up with TRBD2. Germline CDR1 and CDR2: SGHRS and YFSETQ. This CDR3 is built from 16 residues. V lost 5 bases to trimming and J lost 0 bases; unmatched junction nucleotides: 6. The CDR3: CASSSLTSANTGELFF. For the CDR3, the DNA is TGCGCCAGCAGTTCTTTGACTAGCGCGAACACCGGGGAGCTGTTTTTT. Supplemented by reference TRBV5-1 and TRBJ2-2, the full variable domain reads KAGVTQTPRYLIKTRGQQVTLSCSPISGHRSVSWYQQTPGQGLQFLFEYFSETQRNKGNFPGRFSGRQFSNSRSEMNVSTLELGDSALYLCASSSLTSANTGELFFGEGSRLTVL.

J is TRBJ1-1 and V is TRBV27; 8 bases agree with TRBD1. Germline CDR1 is MNHEY and CDR2 is SMNVEV (reference sequence). V lost 5 bases and J lost 1; bases outside the gene matches: 9. CDR3 length equals 16 residues. In DNA form, the CDR3 reads TGTGCCAGCAGTCCGTGGACAGGGCGGGGGAACACTGAAGCTTTCTTT. Amino acid sequence: CASSPWTGRGNTEAFF.

This clone appeared a few times. The chain joins TRBV29-1 to TRBJ2-7; 9 positions agree with TRBD1. Germline values: CDR1 SQVTM, CDR2 ANQGSEA. V was pared by 4 bases and J by 4 bases, with 5 bases of the junction left unmatched. CDR3 size: 13 residues. In DNA form, the CDR3 reads TGCAGCGTTGTGGACAGGGGTGGGTACGAGCAGTACTTC. Its translation: CSVVDRGGYEQYF.

V usage is TRBV27 and J usage is TRBJ2-1; 7 bases agree with TRBD2. The germline V gene has CDR1 MNHEY and CDR2 SMNVEV (reference sequence). This CDR3 spans 15 amino acids. V dropped 2 bases and J dropped 1; count of bases not matched to a gene: 2. This CDR3 reads CASSLPAGSYNEQFF. As DNA, the CDR3 is TGTGCCAGCAGTTTACCAGCGGGGTCCTACAATGAGCAGTTCTTC.

The count of this clone is one. This chain joins TRBV7-9 and TRBJ2-3, with 9 nucleotides matching TRBD1. The CDR3 totals 16 residues. Germline V CDR1 and CDR2: SEHNR, FQNEAQ (reference sequence). V shed 5 bases and J 14 bases; nucleotides not matched to a gene: 20. The CDR3: CASSTRDRVASAPVYF. CDR3 coding DNA: TGTGCCAGCAGCACGAGGGACAGGGTGGCTAGCGCCCCCGTGTATTTT.

The V and J genes are TRBV5-4 and TRBJ2-5; D is unresolved. The CDR3 has 14 residues. Germline CDR1 is SGHNT and CDR2 is YYREEE (reference sequence). V was pared by 1 base and J by 0 bases, with 7 bases between. This CDR3 reads CASSLKHYQETQYF. The CDR3 coding sequence is TGTGCCAGCAGCTTGAAGCATTACCAAGAGACCCAGTACTTC.

This clone came up a few times. The chain carries TRBV29-1 and TRBJ1-1; tentatively, D is TRBD1 (6 bases). The CDR3 covers 13 residues. Germline values: CDR1 SQVTM, CDR2 ANQGSEA. The ends were cut back, 3 bases at V and 1 base at J, with 9 bases in the middle. The CDR3 region has the DNA TGCAGCGTTGACCCGACAGGGAACACTGAAGCTTTCTTT. Translation: CSVDPTGNTEAFF.

Here the CDR3 DNA reads TGTGCCAGCAGCTTAACCCCGGGACAGTCTTATGGCTACACCTTC. It codes for CASSLTPGQSYGYTF. This rearrangement joins TRBV7-3 to TRBJ1-2; 7 nucleotides line up with TRBD1. The junction had 6 bases not matched to a gene; V was cut back by 0 bases and J by 5 bases. This CDR3 comprises 15 residues. Germline V gives CDR1 SGHTA, CDR2 FQGTGA.

This clone was counted between two and nine times. This sequence joins TRBV18 and TRBJ1-4, with unresolved D. Looked up from germline, CDR1 is KGHSH and CDR2 is LQKENI. Trimming removed 8 bases at V and 7 bases at J, with 8 bases between. The length of the CDR3 is 11 residues. The CDR3 DNA follows: TGTGCCAGCACTCCGGGTGAAAAACTGTTTTTT. This sequence encodes CASTPGEKLFF.